The source of this TCR beta chain is a study of patients and donors after allogeneic stem cell transplantation. TCRdb analysed the RT-PCR reads with MiXCR anew, one entry per CDR3 protein. The sample records about 6,500 distinct CDR3 sequences, roughly 13% being singletons. The germline CDR1 and CDR2 sequences are MGHRA and YSYEKL. The V and J ends lost 3 bases and 0 bases respectively, with 9 bases between them. This CDR3 spans 14 amino acids. This rearrangement joins TRBV4-1 to TRBJ2-7, with D unresolved. The sequenced sample consisted of blood, either unsorted or a sorted T cell fraction (not recorded which). The clonotype originates from a human donor who was either an allogeneic HSCT recipient or a stem cell or donor lymphocyte infusion donor (not recorded which). It is not recorded whose cells these are; they may come from a transplant donor. This CDR3 is CASSQLGFSYEQYV. Here the CDR3 DNA reads TGCGCCAGCAGCCAGTTAGGATTCTCCTACGAGCAGTACGTC.